This TCR beta chain was documented in a study of cytomegalovirus exposure and HLA in healthy donors. Germline CDR1 is MNHNS and CDR2 is SASEGT. The CDR3 contains 20 residues. Trimming at V came to 3 bases and at J to 4 bases, leaving 20 bases not matched to a gene. The PCR was carried out with 60 Vbeta primers and 13 Jbeta primers. Produced via immunoSEQ multiplex PCR; TCRdb's table is partial and in-frame only. Of about 150,000 clones listed, 60% to 80% are singletons. The clonotype originates from a woman in her 30s in good health and CMV-seronegative. The sequenced sample was PBMCs. V is TRBV6-1 and J is TRBJ1-1; 10 bases line up with TRBD1. The CDR3 nucleotides are TGTGCCAGCAGTGACTTACCGGGACAGGGGCAATTAGCCGGGAGCACTGAAGCTTTCTTT. Protein product: CASSDLPGQGQLAGSTEAFF.